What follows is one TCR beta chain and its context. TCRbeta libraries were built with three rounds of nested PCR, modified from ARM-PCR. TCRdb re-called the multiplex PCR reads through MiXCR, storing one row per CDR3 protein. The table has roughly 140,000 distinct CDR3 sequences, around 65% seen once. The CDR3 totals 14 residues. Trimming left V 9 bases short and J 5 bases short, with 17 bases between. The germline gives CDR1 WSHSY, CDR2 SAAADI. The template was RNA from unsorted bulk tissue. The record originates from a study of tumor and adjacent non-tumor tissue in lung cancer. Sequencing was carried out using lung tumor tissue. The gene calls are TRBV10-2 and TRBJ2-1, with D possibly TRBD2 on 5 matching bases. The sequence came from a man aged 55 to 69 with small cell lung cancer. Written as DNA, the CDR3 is TGCGCCAGTATTGATCTAGAGAGGGACAATGAGCAGTTCTTC. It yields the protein CASIDLERDNEQFF.